The 29 T cell receptor beta chains presented below share a single source sample, sequenced in a study of blood T cell repertoires in COVID-19. Method: immunoSEQ multiplex PCR; TCRdb's copy keeps in-frame clones and lacks some. This table has 270,000 or so clones, less than 95% appearing once. The sample comprised PBMCs or T cells enriched from blood (not recorded which). Receptors originate from a man aged 35 to 55 who had been exposed to COVID-19.

This sequence joins TRBV12-5 and TRBJ1-5; tentative D call: TRBD1 (5 bases). The germline gives CDR1 LGHNT, CDR2 FRNRAP. The germline V and J ends were trimmed by 5 bases and 6 bases, with 11 bases remaining between them. CDR3 length: 13 residues. CDR3 in DNA: TGTGCTAGTGGTCAGGGTTTAGGTCAGCCCCAGCATTTT. It is translated as CASGQGLGQPQHF.

The V gene is TRBV27, the J gene TRBJ2-7, with a weak D call TRBD1 (6 bases). Trimming left V 4 bases short and J 5 bases short, with 18 bases between. This CDR3 contains 15 residues. CDR1 is MNHEY, CDR2 SMNVEV, per germline (reference sequence). CDR3 region: CASSSRDIFPNEQYF. The CDR3 coding sequence is TGTGCCAGCAGTTCCCGGGACATTTTTCCCAACGAGCAGTACTTC.

The chain has TRBV19 and TRBJ2-1; the match to TRBD1 covers 10 bases. Germline assignment: CDR1 LNHDA and CDR2 SQIVND (reference sequence). CDR3 size: 15 residues. V lost 3 bases to trimming and J lost 5 bases; unmatched junction nucleotides: 4. DNA for the CDR3: TGTGCCAGTAGTATTGGGACAGGGGAAAACAATGAGCAGTTCTTC. It codes for CASSIGTGENNEQFF.

With regard to this clone: Other DNA sequences in the same sample also yield this CDR3. The V gene is TRBV10-3, the J gene TRBJ2-7, with D unresolved. The CDR3 loop spans 12 amino acids. Trimming removed 3 bases at V and 2 bases at J, with 5 bases between. Germline V CDR1 and CDR2: ENHRY, SYGVKD. The CDR3 bases are TGTGCCATCAGTGACTCAGCCTACGAGCAGTACTTC. It encodes CAISDSAYEQYF.

This chain links TRBV28 with TRBJ1-2; 9 nucleotides align to TRBD1. This CDR3 contains 15 residues. The germline CDR1 and CDR2 sequences are MDHEN and SYDVKM. Trimming took 6 bases from V and 5 from J; bases not matched to a gene: 10. The CDR3 is CASSDRTGGWYGYTF. In DNA form, the CDR3 reads TGTGCCAGCAGCGATCGAACAGGGGGCTGGTATGGCTACACCTTC.

The CDR3 coding sequence is TGCAGCGTTCGGACTAGCGGGAGCACCTACAATGAGCAGTTCTTC. It specifies CSVRTSGSTYNEQFF. The chain is built from TRBV29-1 and TRBJ2-1, with 13 bases identical to TRBD2. The CDR3 contains 15 residues. Germline V lookup: CDR1 SQVTM, CDR2 ANQGSEA. Trimming removed 5 bases from V and 2 bases from J; junction bases left unmatched: 3.

V and J are TRBV29-1 and TRBJ1-1; 9 bases map to TRBD1. The V segment lost 4 bases and the J segment 2 bases; nucleotides outside the gene matches: 5. The CDR3 spans 14 residues. Germline CDR1 reads SQVTM; CDR2 reads ANQGSEA. The CDR3 nucleotides are TGCAGCGTTGGACAGGGGGAGCCCAACACTGAAGCTTTCTTT. This codes for CSVGQGEPNTEAFF.

V and J are TRBV1 and TRBJ2-7; TRBD1, the table's D call, lacks a check against the DNA. TRBV1 is noted as a pseudogene. This CDR3 has 13 residues. CDR3 DNA: TGCACCAGCAACCAGGCAGGGGGCGACGAGCAGTACTTC. Translated: CTSNQAGGDEQYF.

The rearrangement joins TRBV11-3 to TRBJ2-1; 9 bases fit TRBD2. The CDR3 extends over 14 amino acids. Germline loops: CDR1 SGHNT, CDR2 YENEEA. With V trimmed by 5 bases and J by 6 bases, 5 bases remained unmatched. In nucleotides, the CDR3 is TGTGCCAGCAGCGAACGGGGACTAGCCAATGAGCAGTTCTTC. Protein sequence: CASSERGLANEQFF.

The rearrangement links TRBV11-2 to TRBJ2-4; D may be TRBD1 (5 bases). The CDR3 spans 17 residues. The germline gives CDR1 SGHAT, CDR2 FQNNGV. Trimming cost V 0 bases and J 1 base, with 13 bases left between them. CDR3 protein: CASSLDSWGLAKNIQYF. DNA of the CDR3: TGTGCCAGCAGCTTAGATTCATGGGGCCTGGCCAAAAACATTCAGTACTTC. The full variable domain, in which reference TRBV11-2 and TRBJ2-4 provide the parts outside the CDR3, is EAGVAQSPRYKIIEKRQSVAFWCNPISGHATLYWYQQILGQGPKLLIQFQNNGVVDDSQLPKDRFSAERLKGVDSTLKIQPAKLEDSAVYLCASSLDSWGLAKNIQYFGAGTRLSVL.

This rearrangement joins TRBV7-9 to TRBJ2-2, with a weak D call TRBD2 (6 bases). Trimming removed 5 bases from V and 4 bases from J, with 14 bases in between. Looked up from germline, CDR1 is SEHNR and CDR2 is FQNEAQ (reference sequence). The CDR3 runs to 15 residues. The CDR3: CASSPGTSPTGELFF. The CDR3 nucleotides are TGTGCCAGCAGCCCTGGTACTAGCCCCACCGGGGAGCTGTTTTTT.

J is TRBJ1-6 and V is TRBV18, with a possible D match to TRBD1 (5 bases). Germline-derived CDR1 and CDR2 are KGHSH and LQKENI. The length of the CDR3 is 16 residues. The germline V and J ends were trimmed by 2 bases and 9 bases, with 17 bases remaining between them. In DNA, the CDR3 is TGTGCCAGCTCACCAAGTAGCCAGGGAGGGTTTTCACCCCTCCACTTT. Encoded protein: CASSPSSQGGFSPLHF.

The CDR3 loop reads CASSLARGGELFF. Written as DNA, the CDR3 is TGTGCCAGCAGTTTAGCCAGGGGTGGGGAGCTGTTTTTT. V and J are TRBV12-3 or TRBV12-4 and TRBJ2-2; D may be TRBD1 (6 bases). This CDR3 contains 13 residues. The V end lost 0 bases, the J end lost 8 bases, and 7 bases lay between the germline ends.

For the CDR3, the DNA is TGTGCCAGCAGCTTAGTGATCGGGAATAATTCACCCCTCCACTTT. Its protein product is CASSLVIGNNSPLHF. V and J are TRBV11-3 and TRBJ1-6; no definite D call. V lost 1 base to trimming and J lost 5 bases, with 9 bases between them. CDR1 and CDR2 (germline): SGHNT, YENEEA. The CDR3 sequence is 15 residues long.

V and J are TRBV15 and TRBJ2-2; weak D call: TRBD2 (7 bases). Per germline, CDR1 LNHNV and CDR2 YYDKDF (reference sequence). The V end lost 0 bases, the J end lost 0 bases, and 11 bases lay between the germline ends. CDR3 length: 17 residues. The CDR3 DNA follows: TGTGCCACCAGCAGAGATCGGGGGGCGGCGAACACCGGGGAGCTGTTTTTT. Protein sequence: CATSRDRGAANTGELFF. The complete variable domain, with remaining parts taken from reference TRBV15 and TRBJ2-2, reads DAMVIQNPRYQVTQFGKPVTLSCSQTLNHNVMYWYQQKSSQAPKLLFHYYDKDFNNEADTPDNFQSRRPNTSFCFLDIRSPGLGDTAMYLCATSRDRGAANTGELFFGEGSRLTVL.

The rearrangement links TRBV19 to TRBJ1-4; D gene unclear. The V gene lost 2 bases and the J gene lost 7 bases, with 14 bases spanning the gap. CDR1 and CDR2 (germline): LNHDA, SQIVND (reference sequence). The CDR3 is 15 residues long. As DNA, the CDR3 is TGTGCCAGTAGTATAAGAACCGCGAGTCCTGAAAAACTGTTTTTT. Its translation: CASSIRTASPEKLFF.

This clone was counted ten times or more. Distinct nucleotide sequences in the sample also encode this CDR3. V usage is TRBV27 and J usage is TRBJ1-3; D is undetermined. This CDR3 spans 15 amino acids. The V end lost 0 bases, the J end lost 1 base, and 7 bases lay between the germline ends. Germline CDR1 MNHEY, CDR2 SMNVEV (reference sequence). The CDR3 bases are TGTGCCAGCAGTTTATCCTACGGTTCTGGAAACACCATATATTTT. Translated: CASSLSYGSGNTIYF.

This clone was observed once. The chain uses TRBV2 and TRBJ1-3; 7 bases align to TRBD1. The CDR3 consists of 16 residues. The V gene's germline CDR1 is SNHLY and CDR2 FYNNEI. After removal of 6 bases from V and 2 bases from J, the junction contained 10 bases not matched to a gene. The CDR3 DNA reads as TGTGCCAGCAGCGCAAAGACAGGGTTGGCTGGAAACACCATATATTTT. This sequence encodes CASSAKTGLAGNTIYF.

The chain links TRBV27 to TRBJ1-5, with no clear D. V was shortened by 0 bases and J by 2 bases, with 5 bases between the two germline ends. The CDR3 is made up of 14 amino acids. Germline V gives CDR1 MNHEY, CDR2 SMNVEV (reference sequence). The CDR3 sequence: CASSLSAGNQPQHF. The CDR3 region has the DNA TGTGCCAGCAGTTTATCGGCAGGCAATCAGCCCCAGCATTTT.

The V gene is TRBV9, the J gene TRBJ1-4; no clear D gene. Between the trimmed V and J ends, which lost 0 bases and 8 bases, there was a span of 11 bases. This CDR3 region has 14 residues. Germline V lookup: CDR1 SGDLS, CDR2 YYNGEE. CDR3 coding DNA: TGTGCCAGCAGCGTAGATTACAGCACCGAAAAACTGTTTTTT. Protein product: CASSVDYSTEKLFF.

This clone was counted a few times. The chain combines TRBV5-1 with TRBJ2-2; tentative D call: TRBD1 (6 bases). The V end was cut by 4 bases, the J end by 9 bases, with 19 bases between. The CDR3 is 15 amino acids. Germline CDR1 SGHRS, CDR2 YFSETQ. CDR3 protein: CASSRSGVELRELFF. CDR3 sequence (DNA): TGCGCCAGCAGCCGTTCAGGGGTTGAGTTAAGGGAGCTGTTTTTT.

The gene calls are TRBV4-1 and TRBJ2-7; TRBD2 matches at 9 bases. The CDR3 has 17 residues. After removal of 0 bases from V and 0 bases from J, the junction contained 6 bases not matched to a gene. From germline, CDR1 is MGHRA and CDR2 YSYEKL. The CDR3 loop is CASSQEPLTSGSYEQYF. CDR3 sequence (DNA): TGCGCCAGCAGCCAAGAACCCCTGACTAGCGGCTCCTACGAGCAGTACTTC.

The J gene is TRBJ1-2, the V gene TRBV29-1; no reliable D call. The V gene lost 4 bases and the J gene lost 4 bases, with 10 bases spanning the gap. Germline CDR1 is SQVTM and CDR2 is ANQGSEA. The CDR3 spans 12 residues. The CDR3 here is CSVVSLAYGYTF. The DNA of the CDR3 is TGCAGCGTTGTGTCACTCGCCTATGGCTACACCTTC.

CDR3 nucleotides: TGTGCCAGCAGCCAAGTCGGAGAATCAGCCCAGCATTTT. Amino acid sequence: CASSQVGESAQHF. The chain recombines TRBV3-1 (or the pseudogene TRBV3-2) with TRBJ1-5; unclear D gene. The CDR3 has 13 amino acids. V lost 1 base and J lost 11, with 12 bases in between. Germline CDR1 LGHDT, CDR2 YNNKEL (reference sequence).

The V call is TRBV28, the J call TRBJ1-6, with D possibly matching TRBD1 (6 bases). The CDR3 has 16 amino acids. Germline CDR1 reads MDHEN; CDR2 reads SYDVKM. With 7 bases removed from V and 10 bases from J, the gap between germline ends came to 23 bases. The CDR3 nucleotides are TGTGCCAGCATCTCTACCGCGACAGGTTTGCGATCACCCCTCCACTTT. Residues: CASISTATGLRSPLHF. The full variable domain, its missing parts supplied by reference TRBV28 and TRBJ1-6, is DVKVTQSSRYLVKRTGEKVFLECVQDMDHENMFWYRQDPGLGLRLIYFSYDVKMKEKGDIPEGYSVSREKKERFSLILESASTNQTSMYLCASISTATGLRSPLHFGNGTRLTVT.

V gene TRBV11-3 combines with J gene TRBJ1-2; 10 nucleotides agree with TRBD1. Losses at the gene ends were 5 bases for V and 2 bases for J; bases not matched to a gene: 2. The length of the CDR3 is 14 residues. Germline CDR1 reads SGHNT; CDR2 reads YENEEA. CDR3 amino acids: CASSADRGNYGYTF. The CDR3 DNA is TGTGCCAGCAGCGCGGACAGGGGGAACTATGGCTACACCTTC.

The V call is TRBV14, the J call TRBJ1-1; 8 nucleotides line up with TRBD1. The V gene's germline CDR1 is SGHDN and CDR2 FVKESK. The CDR3 covers 17 residues. The trim removed 0 bases at V and 7 bases at J, leaving 13 bases unmatched. Here the CDR3 reads CASSQEGPMNRGYEAFF. As DNA, the CDR3 is TGTGCCAGCAGCCAAGAGGGACCGATGAACAGGGGGTATGAAGCTTTCTTT.

This clone was picked up one time. The chain is built from TRBV12-3 or TRBV12-4 and TRBJ1-2, with D possibly being TRBD1 (5 bases). Between the trimmed V and J ends, which lost 10 bases and 8 bases, there was a span of 17 bases. This CDR3 has 12 amino acids. The chain's CDR3 is CAIIRGLEGYTF. The CDR3 DNA reads TGTGCCATCATCCGGGGACTGGAGGGCTACACCTTC.

The chain combines TRBV7-2 with TRBJ2-6; D may be TRBD2 (6 bases). The CDR3 is 17 amino acids. The germline gives CDR1 SGHTA, CDR2 FQGNSA. The V and J ends lost 6 bases and 4 bases respectively, with 19 bases between them. The CDR3 DNA sequence: TGTGCCAGCAGTCCGGGAGCAGGTGAATCAGGGGCCAACGTCCTGACTTTC. This encodes CASSPGAGESGANVLTF.